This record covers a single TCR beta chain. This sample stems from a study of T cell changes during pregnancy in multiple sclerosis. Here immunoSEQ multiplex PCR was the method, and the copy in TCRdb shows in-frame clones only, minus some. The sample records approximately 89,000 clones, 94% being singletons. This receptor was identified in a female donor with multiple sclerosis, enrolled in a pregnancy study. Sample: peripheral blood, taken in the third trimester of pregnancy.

The DNA of the CDR3 is TGTGCCAGCAGCTCGACAGGGGGCAAGGACGAGCAGTACTTC. It specifies CASSSTGGKDEQYF. The chain uses TRBV7-3 and TRBJ2-7; 10 bases match TRBD1. J gave up 5 bases and V 4 bases, and 5 bases lay outside the gene matches. Germline loops: CDR1 SGHTA, CDR2 FQGTGA. The CDR3 sequence is 14 residues long.